A selection of T cell receptor beta chains follows, all from one sample in a study of identical twins. TCRdb ran MiXCR on the 5' RACE reads and lists one entry per CDR3 protein. Of around 340,000 distinct CDR3 sequences listed, 9% to 15% are singletons. The same data also went into a second study, on yellow fever vaccine responses in identical twins.

The sample comprised CD8+ T cells sorted from blood. Every receptor here comes from a young woman in good health. Both conserved end residues are part of each CDR3. The D gene is left open where the match is weak. The size of a clone is reported for some rows only, either as once, few or many, or as a class for expanded clones.

V gene: TRBV24-1
D gene: -
clone size: -
J gene: TRBJ2-1
CDR3 DNA: TGTGCCATCGGGGGCAATGAGCAGTTCTTC
CDR3 protein: CAIGGNEQFF

V gene: TRBV3-1
D gene: TRBD1
clone size: few
J gene: TRBJ2-7
CDR3 DNA: TGTGCCAGCAGCCAAGACCCGACAGGGAGCTACGAGCAGTACTTC
CDR3 protein: CASSQDPTGSYEQYF

V gene: TRBV28
D gene: -
clone size: many
J gene: TRBJ2-1
CDR3 DNA: TGTGCCAGCAGTCCGACAGGTATAAAGGATGAGCAGTTCTTC
CDR3 protein: CASSPTGIKDEQFF

V gene: TRBV29-1
D gene: TRBD1
clone size: few
J gene: TRBJ2-7
CDR3 DNA: TGCAGCGTTTTTGACAGGGGGCTCTTCCACGAGCAGTACTTC
CDR3 protein: CSVFDRGLFHEQYF

V gene: TRBV7-3
D gene: -
clone size: few
J gene: TRBJ1-6
CDR3 DNA: TGTGCCAGCAGCTCGACAAAGGGCCCGGATTCACCCCTCCACTTT
CDR3 protein: CASSSTKGPDSPLHF

V gene: TRBV7-9
D gene: -
clone size: many
J gene: TRBJ1-1
CDR3 DNA: TGTGCCAGCCTCCCCGCCGGAAGCACTGAAGCTTTCTTT
CDR3 protein: CASLPAGSTEAFF

V gene: TRBV7-9
D gene: TRBD2
clone size: few
J gene: TRBJ2-3
CDR3 DNA: TGTGCCAGCACCTTTCGGGGGGAGCCGGGGGTAGATACGCAGTATTTT
CDR3 protein: CASTFRGEPGVDTQYF

V gene: TRBV19
D gene: -
clone size: few
J gene: TRBJ1-1
CDR3 DNA: TGTGCCAGTACCCAAGGGGGTATGAACACTGAAGCTTTCTTT
CDR3 protein: CASTQGGMNTEAFF

V gene: TRBV28
D gene: -
clone size: once
J gene: TRBJ1-1
CDR3 DNA: TGTGCCAGCAACCCGGCCGGGGGCACTGAAGCTTTCTTT
CDR3 protein: CASNPAGGTEAFF

V gene: TRBV3-1
D gene: -
clone size: few
J gene: TRBJ2-5
CDR3 DNA: TGTGCCAGCAGCCAAGAAAGCGGAGCTCAAGAGACCCAGTACTTC
CDR3 protein: CASSQESGAQETQYF

V gene: TRBV4-2
D gene: TRBD2
clone size: many
J gene: TRBJ2-1
CDR3 DNA: TGTGCCAGCAGCCAAAGCGGTGAGCTAGCGGGGGGAAATGAGCAGTTCTTC
CDR3 protein: CASSQSGELAGGNEQFF

V gene: TRBV5-1
D gene: TRBD2
clone size: -
J gene: TRBJ2-3
CDR3 DNA: TGCGCCAGCAGCTTGCGGGCTAGCGGAACAGATACGCAGTATTTT
CDR3 protein: CASSLRASGTDTQYF

V gene: TRBV12-3/TRBV12-4
D gene: -
clone size: many
J gene: TRBJ2-1
CDR3 DNA: TGTGCCAGCAGCTCGACCTACAATGAGCAGTTCTTC
CDR3 protein: CASSSTYNEQFF

V gene: TRBV9
D gene: -
clone size: few
J gene: TRBJ2-3
CDR3 DNA: TGTGCCAGCAGCGCGATCCCCTATCCTATTTTAGATAGCACAGATACGCAGTATTTT
CDR3 protein: CASSAIPYPILDSTDTQYF

V gene: TRBV28
D gene: -
clone size: few
J gene: TRBJ1-5
CDR3 DNA: TGTGCCAGCACCCTGGGGGCGGCCAGCAATCAGCCCCAGCATTTT
CDR3 protein: CASTLGAASNQPQHF

V gene: TRBV10-3
D gene: TRBD2
clone size: -
J gene: TRBJ2-1
CDR3 DNA: TGTGCCATCGAGTCGGCGGGAGCGGGCAATGAGCAGTTCTTC
CDR3 protein: CAIESAGAGNEQFF

V gene: TRBV12-3/TRBV12-4
D gene: -
clone size: many
J gene: TRBJ2-3
CDR3 DNA: TGTGCCAGCAGTTCCTATAGCTCGGACGGAGATACGCAGTATTTT
CDR3 protein: CASSSYSSDGDTQYF

V gene: TRBV6-2/TRBV6-3
D gene: TRBD1
clone size: many
J gene: TRBJ2-1
CDR3 DNA: TGTGCCAGCAGTACGGACAGGCAGAGCTCCTACAATGAGCAGTTCTTC
CDR3 protein: CASSTDRQSSYNEQFF

V gene: TRBV7-8
D gene: TRBD1
clone size: -
J gene: TRBJ2-5
CDR3 DNA: TGTGCCAGCACCCTGGGGACAGGGAACCAAGAGACCCAGTACTTC
CDR3 protein: CASTLGTGNQETQYF

V gene: TRBV2
D gene: -
clone size: -
J gene: TRBJ2-7
CDR3 DNA: TGTGCCAGCAGGGGGGGACAACTACCGTACTTC
CDR3 protein: CASRGGQLPYF

V gene: TRBV13
D gene: -
clone size: few
J gene: TRBJ2-5
CDR3 DNA: TGTGCCAGCAGCCCACCCGGTAGGGTTCTAGAGACCCAGTACTTC
CDR3 protein: CASSPPGRVLETQYF

V gene: TRBV20-1
D gene: TRBD2
clone size: -
J gene: TRBJ2-1
CDR3 DNA: TGCAGTGCTAGAGGACTAGCGGGAGGGCCATCTAGCTCCTACAATGAGCAGTTCTTC
CDR3 protein: CSARGLAGGPSSSYNEQFF

V gene: TRBV28
D gene: -
clone size: -
J gene: TRBJ2-7
CDR3 DNA: TGTGCCAGCAGTTCCGGACGGGGCTCCTACGAGCAGTACTTC
CDR3 protein: CASSSGRGSYEQYF

V gene: TRBV19
D gene: TRBD2
clone size: -
J gene: TRBJ2-1
CDR3 DNA: TGTGCCAGTAGTATGACACTAGCGGGGGGTAGGTCCTACAATGAGCAGTTCTTC
CDR3 protein: CASSMTLAGGRSYNEQFF

V gene: TRBV7-9
D gene: -
clone size: -
J gene: TRBJ1-1
CDR3 DNA: TGTGCCAGCAGCTTATTGCGGGGCTCGAGGAACACTGAAGCTTTCTTT
CDR3 protein: CASSLLRGSRNTEAFF

V gene: TRBV3-1
D gene: TRBD1
clone size: many
J gene: TRBJ2-5
CDR3 DNA: TGTGCCAGCAGCCCCTACCACCCCCGGGACAGCAAGGAGACCCAGTACTTC
CDR3 protein: CASSPYHPRDSKETQYF

V gene: TRBV28
D gene: TRBD2
clone size: -
J gene: TRBJ2-7
CDR3 DNA: TGTGCCAGCATGGTTAGCGGGGGGCTCTACGAGCAGTACTTC
CDR3 protein: CASMVSGGLYEQYF

V gene: TRBV7-9
D gene: -
clone size: -
J gene: TRBJ2-7
CDR3 DNA: TGTGCCAGCAGCTTAGAGACAGGAGCACTCTACGAGCAGTACTTC
CDR3 protein: CASSLETGALYEQYF

V gene: TRBV7-6
D gene: TRBD2
clone size: -
J gene: TRBJ2-2
CDR3 DNA: TGTGCCAGCAGCTTAGGTGCGGGAGCGGGCACCGGGGAGCTGTTTTTT
CDR3 protein: CASSLGAGAGTGELFF

V gene: TRBV7-8
D gene: -
clone size: few
J gene: TRBJ2-1
CDR3 DNA: TGTGCCAGCAGCTTAGGGGAAAACAATGAGCAGTTCTTC
CDR3 protein: CASSLGENNEQFF

V gene: TRBV11-3
D gene: TRBD2
clone size: -
J gene: TRBJ2-7
CDR3 DNA: TGTGCCAGCAGCACAACTAGCGGGAGTGGGTACGAGCAGTACTTC
CDR3 protein: CASSTTSGSGYEQYF

V gene: TRBV9
D gene: -
clone size: few
J gene: TRBJ2-1
CDR3 DNA: TGTGCCAGCAGCCATGGCCGGGGGAATGAGCAGTTCTTC
CDR3 protein: CASSHGRGNEQFF

V gene: TRBV28
D gene: -
clone size: many
J gene: TRBJ2-6
CDR3 DNA: TGTGCCAGCAGCCATTCAGGGATCTCTGGGGCCAACGTCCTGACTTTC
CDR3 protein: CASSHSGISGANVLTF

V gene: TRBV27
D gene: -
clone size: -
J gene: TRBJ2-4
CDR3 DNA: TGTCTACCTCAGGACGGAATAGCCAAAAACATTCAGTACTTC
CDR3 protein: CLPQDGIAKNIQYF

V gene: TRBV7-2
D gene: -
clone size: few
J gene: TRBJ2-3
CDR3 DNA: TGTGCCAGCAGCCGGGGAGACATCAGCACAGATACGCAGTATTTT
CDR3 protein: CASSRGDISTDTQYF

V gene: TRBV15
D gene: -
clone size: -
J gene: TRBJ1-5
CDR3 DNA: TGTGCCACCAGCAGAGATCGCGGGGATCAGCCCCAGCATTTT
CDR3 protein: CATSRDRGDQPQHF

V gene: TRBV5-1
D gene: TRBD2
clone size: -
J gene: TRBJ2-3
CDR3 DNA: TGCGCCAGCAGCCTGAGTTCTAGCGGGAGTGCGGATACGCAGTATTTT
CDR3 protein: CASSLSSSGSADTQYF

V gene: TRBV4-1
D gene: TRBD2
clone size: -
J gene: TRBJ2-3
CDR3 DNA: TGCGCCAGCAGCCAAACGGAGGGACTAGCGGGAGACACCCTCACAGATACGCAGTATTTT
CDR3 protein: CASSQTEGLAGDTLTDTQYF

V gene: TRBV13
D gene: -
clone size: few
J gene: TRBJ1-1
CDR3 DNA: TGTGCCAGCAGCTCGGGGCTTGCCGGGAACACTGAAGCTTTCTTT
CDR3 protein: CASSSGLAGNTEAFF

V gene: TRBV12-3/TRBV12-4
D gene: -
clone size: many
J gene: TRBJ1-2
CDR3 DNA: TGTGCCAGCAGCCAGGACAGATACGGCTACACCTTC
CDR3 protein: CASSQDRYGYTF

V gene: TRBV15
D gene: TRBD1
clone size: -
J gene: TRBJ1-1
CDR3 DNA: TGTGCCACCAGCACCGACAGGGGGGTGAACACTGAAGCTTTCTTT
CDR3 protein: CATSTDRGVNTEAFF

V gene: TRBV5-1
D gene: -
clone size: -
J gene: TRBJ2-2
CDR3 DNA: TGCGCCAGCACTTCACCTAGCGGGGAGCTGTTTTTT
CDR3 protein: CASTSPSGELFF

V gene: TRBV20-1
D gene: TRBD2
clone size: few
J gene: TRBJ2-7
CDR3 DNA: TGCAGTGCTAGACTAGAGCGGGACTACGAGCAGTACTTC
CDR3 protein: CSARLERDYEQYF

V gene: TRBV15
D gene: TRBD2
clone size: -
J gene: TRBJ2-2
CDR3 DNA: TGTGCCACCAGCAGAGATCTTAGCGGGATGAACACCGGGGAGCTGTTTTTT
CDR3 protein: CATSRDLSGMNTGELFF

V gene: TRBV6-1
D gene: -
clone size: few
J gene: TRBJ1-5
CDR3 DNA: TGTGCCAGCAGTCCGGACGCTTTTAGCAATCAGCCCCAGCATTTT
CDR3 protein: CASSPDAFSNQPQHF

V gene: TRBV13
D gene: -
clone size: -
J gene: TRBJ2-1
CDR3 DNA: TGTGCCAGCAGCTTAGGGCGGGGAGACGAGCAGTTCTTC
CDR3 protein: CASSLGRGDEQFF

V gene: TRBV2
D gene: -
clone size: -
J gene: TRBJ2-7
CDR3 DNA: TGTGCCAGCAGTGATCCAGGGGCGAAGACATACGAGCAGTACTTC
CDR3 protein: CASSDPGAKTYEQYF

V gene: TRBV2
D gene: -
clone size: many
J gene: TRBJ1-1
CDR3 DNA: TGTGCCAGCCAGACAGGAATGAACACTGAAGCTTTCTTT
CDR3 protein: CASQTGMNTEAFF

V gene: TRBV9
D gene: -
clone size: many
J gene: TRBJ2-2
CDR3 DNA: TGTGCCAGCAGCCGGGTGCAGGGCACCGGGGAGCTGTTTTTT
CDR3 protein: CASSRVQGTGELFF

V gene: TRBV28
D gene: -
clone size: -
J gene: TRBJ2-3
CDR3 DNA: TGTGCCAGCAGTTCCTTCATAGATACGCAGTATTTT
CDR3 protein: CASSSFIDTQYF

V gene: TRBV6-4
D gene: -
clone size: few
J gene: TRBJ2-1
CDR3 DNA: TGTGCCAGCAGTGACGACTTAGCCGGTTACAATGAGCAGTTCTTC
CDR3 protein: CASSDDLAGYNEQFF

V gene: TRBV7-9
D gene: TRBD1
clone size: -
J gene: TRBJ2-1
CDR3 DNA: TGTGCCAGCAGCCATACAGGGGATGGGCACAATGAGCAGTTCTTC
CDR3 protein: CASSHTGDGHNEQFF

V gene: TRBV3-1
D gene: -
clone size: few
J gene: TRBJ2-3
CDR3 DNA: TGTGCCAGCAGCCAAGATGGTGGTACGATGGGAGATACGCAGTATTTT
CDR3 protein: CASSQDGGTMGDTQYF

V gene: TRBV14
D gene: -
clone size: -
J gene: TRBJ2-7
CDR3 DNA: TGTGCCAGCAGCCAAGCAGAATCGCTAGCGAGATACGAGCAGTACTTC
CDR3 protein: CASSQAESLARYEQYF

V gene: TRBV11-2
D gene: TRBD2
clone size: few
J gene: TRBJ2-7
CDR3 DNA: TGTGCCAGCAGCTTAGATCCCTCCGGGACTAGCGGGAGAAGCGTCTACGAGCAGTACTTC
CDR3 protein: CASSLDPSGTSGRSVYEQYF

V gene: TRBV6-2/TRBV6-3
D gene: TRBD1
clone size: -
J gene: TRBJ1-2
CDR3 DNA: TGTGCCAGCAGCCGGACAGGGGGCGAGTCGGGCTATGGCTACACCTTC
CDR3 protein: CASSRTGGESGYGYTF

V gene: TRBV24-1
D gene: TRBD2
clone size: few
J gene: TRBJ2-1
CDR3 DNA: TGTGCCACCAGCGATCTAGCGGCAACCTACAATGAGCAGTTCTTC
CDR3 protein: CATSDLAATYNEQFF

V gene: TRBV7-8
D gene: -
clone size: few
J gene: TRBJ2-7
CDR3 DNA: TGTGCCAGCAGCGCAGACTCTCGCGGGCAGTACTTC
CDR3 protein: CASSADSRGQYF